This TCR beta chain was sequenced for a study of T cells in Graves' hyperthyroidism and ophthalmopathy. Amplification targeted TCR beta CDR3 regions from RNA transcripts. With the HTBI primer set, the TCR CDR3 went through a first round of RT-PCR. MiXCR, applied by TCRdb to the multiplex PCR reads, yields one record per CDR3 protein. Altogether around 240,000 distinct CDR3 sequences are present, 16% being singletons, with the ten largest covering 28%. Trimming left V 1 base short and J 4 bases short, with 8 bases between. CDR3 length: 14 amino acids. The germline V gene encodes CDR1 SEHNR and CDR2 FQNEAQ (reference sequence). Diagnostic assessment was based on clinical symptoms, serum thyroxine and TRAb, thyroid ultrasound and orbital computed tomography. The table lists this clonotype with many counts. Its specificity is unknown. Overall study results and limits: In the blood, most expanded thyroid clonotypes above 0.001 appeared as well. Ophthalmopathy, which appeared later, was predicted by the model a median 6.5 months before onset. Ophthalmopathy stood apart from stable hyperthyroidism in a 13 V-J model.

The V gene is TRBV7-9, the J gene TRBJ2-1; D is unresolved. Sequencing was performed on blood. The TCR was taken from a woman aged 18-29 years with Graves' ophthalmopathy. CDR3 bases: TGTGCCAGCAGCTTAGTACTGACATACAATGAGCAGTTCTTC. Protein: CASSLVLTYNEQFF.